These T cell receptor beta chains were read from a single sample in a study of T-cell memory formation after mild COVID-19. Using its own MiXCR run on the 5' RACE reads, TCRdb lists one record per CDR3 protein. The sample records 500,000 to 550,000 distinct CDR3 sequences, around 21% being singletons. The sample was PBMCs or a T cell subset sorted from them (not recorded which). The receptors stem from an adult woman who had mild COVID-19 (a few samples of this study predate the infection). Cell type and time point are not known. Each CDR3 is given with its conserved first and last residue. Fields, in order: D gene, V gene, clone size, J gene, CDR3 DNA, CDR3 protein. A D gene is named only where the DNA matches it firmly. Expanded clones are given a class, and other clones once, few, many or no size at all.

d_gene: .; v_gene: TRBV7-8; abundance: few; j_gene: TRBJ2-1; CDR3nt: TGTGCCAGCAGCTTAGACAGTATGGTCAGGAATGAGCAGTTCTTC; CDR3aa: CASSLDSMVRNEQFF
d_gene: .; v_gene: TRBV7-6; abundance: few; j_gene: TRBJ2-7; CDR3nt: TGTGCCAGCAGCTTGGGACAGACTAGCTACGAGCAGTACTTC; CDR3aa: CASSLGQTSYEQYF
d_gene: .; v_gene: TRBV7-9; abundance: .; j_gene: TRBJ2-7; CDR3nt: TGTGCCAGCAGCTCCTCCCGTCTGAGGTCCCACGAGCAGTACTTC; CDR3aa: CASSSSRLRSHEQYF
d_gene: .; v_gene: TRBV29-1; abundance: few; j_gene: TRBJ2-3; CDR3nt: TGCAGCGTTGAACCGGGGGAGAGGGGGACTAGCACAGATACGCAGTATTTT; CDR3aa: CSVEPGERGTSTDTQYF
d_gene: .; v_gene: TRBV7-8; abundance: .; j_gene: TRBJ1-3; CDR3nt: TGTGCCAGCACCTTGGGGGACACCATATATTTT; CDR3aa: CASTLGDTIYF
d_gene: TRBD2; v_gene: TRBV3-1; abundance: .; j_gene: TRBJ2-3; CDR3nt: TGTGCCAGCAGCCAAGATCGCTTTAGCGGGGGGTATAGCACAGATACGCAGTATTTT; CDR3aa: CASSQDRFSGGYSTDTQYF
d_gene: .; v_gene: TRBV4-3; abundance: .; j_gene: TRBJ2-1; CDR3nt: TGCGCCAGCAGCCAAGATTTCTCGGGAAGAAATGAGCAGTTCTTC; CDR3aa: CASSQDFSGRNEQFF
d_gene: TRBD2; v_gene: TRBV9; abundance: few; j_gene: TRBJ2-7; CDR3nt: TGTGCCAGCAGCGTGACTAGCGGGAGCCTCGAGCAGTACTTC; CDR3aa: CASSVTSGSLEQYF
d_gene: TRBD2; v_gene: TRBV6-5; abundance: .; j_gene: TRBJ2-5; CDR3nt: TGTGCCAGCAGTCATCGCCGGGGGGGCAGTGAAGAGACCCAGTACTTC; CDR3aa: CASSHRRGGSEETQYF
d_gene: TRBD1; v_gene: TRBV4-1; abundance: .; j_gene: TRBJ2-2; CDR3nt: TGCGCCAGCAGCCTCACAGGGGTTCCGAACACCGGGGAGCTGTTTTTT; CDR3aa: CASSLTGVPNTGELFF
d_gene: TRBD2; v_gene: TRBV20-1; abundance: few; j_gene: TRBJ2-4; CDR3nt: TGCAGTGCACCGGGACTAGCAGAAAACATTCAGTACTTC; CDR3aa: CSAPGLAENIQYF
d_gene: .; v_gene: TRBV20-1; abundance: few; j_gene: TRBJ2-7; CDR3nt: TGCAGTGCTAGAGATATAGGGCGCTACGAGCAGTACTTC; CDR3aa: CSARDIGRYEQYF
d_gene: .; v_gene: TRBV11-3; abundance: .; j_gene: TRBJ1-6; CDR3nt: TGTGCCAGCAGCTTTGTCTCGGGTTCACCCCTCCACTTT; CDR3aa: CASSFVSGSPLHF
d_gene: TRBD2; v_gene: TRBV6-6; abundance: .; j_gene: TRBJ2-2; CDR3nt: TGTGCCAGCAGGGCACGTCTAGCGGGGGGCCTGAACAACGGGGAGCTGTTTTTT; CDR3aa: CASRARLAGGLNNGELFF
d_gene: .; v_gene: TRBV12-3/TRBV12-4; abundance: .; j_gene: TRBJ1-6; CDR3nt: TGTGCCAGCGGAGACATGCCGGGCCAAGGGTCACCCCTCCACTTT; CDR3aa: CASGDMPGQGSPLHF
d_gene: TRBD1; v_gene: TRBV24-1; abundance: few; j_gene: TRBJ1-6; CDR3nt: TGTGCCACCAGTGCTGGAGACAGGGCGAATTCACCCCTCCACTTT; CDR3aa: CATSAGDRANSPLHF
d_gene: .; v_gene: TRBV12-3/TRBV12-4; abundance: .; j_gene: TRBJ1-4; CDR3nt: TGTGCCAGCAGTCCAGGGAGGTCTGGGAATGAAAAACTGTTTTTT; CDR3aa: CASSPGRSGNEKLFF
d_gene: .; v_gene: TRBV20-1; abundance: .; j_gene: TRBJ1-1; CDR3nt: TGCAGTGCTTGGGACATGAACACTGAAGCTTTCTTT; CDR3aa: CSAWDMNTEAFF
d_gene: .; v_gene: TRBV20-1; abundance: .; j_gene: TRBJ2-5; CDR3nt: TGCAGTGCTAGACCGGCCCGGCAGGGGCAAGAGACCCAGTACTTC; CDR3aa: CSARPARQGQETQYF
d_gene: TRBD2; v_gene: TRBV29-1; abundance: few; j_gene: TRBJ2-3; CDR3nt: TGCAGCGTTGTACTAGCGACAGATACGCAGTATTTT; CDR3aa: CSVVLATDTQYF
d_gene: .; v_gene: TRBV19; abundance: few; j_gene: TRBJ1-1; CDR3nt: TGTGCCAGTAGTATAAAGGCGAACTCTGAAGCTTTCTTT; CDR3aa: CASSIKANSEAFF
d_gene: TRBD1; v_gene: TRBV5-1; abundance: .; j_gene: TRBJ2-1; CDR3nt: TGCGCCAGCAGCTCCGGACAGGGGGTGTTGTATGAGCAGTTCTTC; CDR3aa: CASSSGQGVLYEQFF
d_gene: .; v_gene: TRBV12-3/TRBV12-4; abundance: few; j_gene: TRBJ1-3; CDR3nt: TGTGCCAGCAGCATCCGAAACACCATATATTTT; CDR3aa: CASSIRNTIYF